Listed below are T cell receptor beta chains from one sample, sequenced in a study of shared clonotypes between healthy human individuals. Using immunoSEQ multiplex PCR, the repertoire was profiled, and TCRdb retains in-frame clones only, with some absent. The repertoire holds fewer than 800,000 clones, with roughly nine tenths as singletons. Material for sequencing was naive CD8+ T cells sorted from blood. These receptors were obtained from a man in his thirties or forties in good health. Both conserved end residues are trimmed from each CDR3.

J gene,V gene,CDR3 protein
TRBJ2-7,TRBV15,ATSRDSPEQY
TRBJ2-1,TRBV29-1,SARDWIPGLAGEESYNEQF
TRBJ2-2,TRBV6-1,ASSDSSGAGELF
TRBJ1-1,TRBV27,ASSAYFRGPNTEAF
TRBJ2-7,TRBV19,ASGDHEQY
TRBJ1-1,TRBV5-1,ASSSPGLSHTEAF
TRBJ2-7,TRBV2,ASSEAIGGATYEQY
TRBJ1-2,TRBV7-8,ASSLAGGNYT
TRBJ2-1,TRBV27,ASSFQRGSYNEQF
TRBJ2-2,TRBV4-1,ASSQDSTSGGRELF
TRBJ2-2,TRBV11-2,ASSLGPGELF
TRBJ2-1,TRBV9,ASSVTGNYNEQF
TRBJ2-7,TRBV7-9,ASSSGSGEQY
TRBJ2-1,TRBV11-3,ASSSPRSGEGYNEQF
TRBJ2-1,TRBV5-1,ASSFYGGGSYNEQF
TRBJ2-7,TRBV19,ASSILLAGADEQY
TRBJ2-7,TRBV27,ASSSMPRTVPYEQY
TRBJ2-5,TRBV28,ASSLGTALGDQETQY
TRBJ2-7,TRBV29-1,SVEIGQGHYEQY
TRBJ2-1,TRBV28,ASRGLDNEQF
TRBJ2-3,TRBV27,ASKGNSVLYGTDTQY
TRBJ1-5,TRBV12-5,ASSWGGSNQPQH
TRBJ2-1,TRBV28,ASSAAGAAYNEQF
TRBJ2-7,TRBV4-1,ASSQVLDSYYEQY
TRBJ1-1,TRBV28,ASSLPGSNTEAF
TRBJ2-1,TRBV11-2,ASTDTFAYNEQF
TRBJ2-7,TRBV12-5,ASGSTSADPKDEQY
TRBJ2-5,TRBV11-3,ASSLGSPYQETQY
TRBJ2-3,TRBV29-1,SVWGGISTDTQY
TRBJ2-5,TRBV6-5,ASSTTGRKTQY
TRBJ2-7,TRBV4-3,ASSQAPSGSRRSYEQY
TRBJ2-7,TRBV12-1,ASSLGLLEKYEQY
TRBJ2-7,TRBV2,ASSLAGGTYEQY
TRBJ2-2,TRBV29-1,SVGEGGAGELF
TRBJ2-1,TRBV5-8,ASKKGKSSYNEQF
TRBJ1-1,TRBV9,ASSPGSPKDTEAF
TRBJ2-7,TRBV7-9,ASSPGGYEQY
TRBJ1-1,TRBV2,ASSADSRNTEAF
TRBJ2-5,TRBV7-2,ASSHLGQGLSQETQY
TRBJ2-3,TRBV2,ASFALTDTQY
TRBJ2-3,TRBV9,ASSVDATSTDTQY
TRBJ1-1,TRBV6-5,ASTHGGGTEAF
TRBJ1-4,TRBV21-1,ASSKASYEKLF
TRBJ2-6,TRBV7-9,ASSLGGGGSGANVLT
TRBJ2-6,TRBV14,ASSQDRGRAGANVLT
TRBJ1-2,TRBV5-1,ASSLEWDSYGYT
TRBJ2-2,TRBV10-1,ASSGTGTMNTGELF
TRBJ1-2,TRBV6-6,ASSYPDRDQGYT
TRBJ2-7,TRBV4-1,ASSQVGGVTYEQY
TRBJ2-1,TRBV4-3,ASSQEVAGAVPYNEQF
TRBJ2-7,TRBV5-5,ASSLETYITYEQY
TRBJ2-1,TRBV11-2,ASKPGLAEPGSSYNEQF
TRBJ2-5,TRBV29-1,SAHRETQY